The 15 T cell receptor beta chains listed next were all sequenced from one sample in a study of T cell changes during pregnancy in multiple sclerosis. Repertoires were generated with immunoSEQ multiplex PCR, while TCRdb's copy carries only in-frame clones and drops some. The profile shows about 28,000 clones, roughly nine tenths of them singletons. The input for sequencing was CD4+ T cells from peripheral blood mononuclear cells, taken in the second trimester of pregnancy. The receptors here all came from a female donor with multiple sclerosis, enrolled in a pregnancy study.

The chain is built from TRBV9 and TRBJ2-5, with TRBD1 matching over 8 bases. The assigned J gene may be wrong: the sequence end matches TRBJ2-7 better. This CDR3 has 17 amino acids. Looked up from germline, CDR1 is SGDLS and CDR2 is YYNGEE. The CDR3 here is CASSRSIPGGVRYEQYF. For the CDR3, the DNA is TGTGCCAGCAGCCGCTCCATACCAGGGGGCGTCAGGTACGAGCAGTACTTC.

This chain uses TRBV18 with TRBJ1-5; 8 nucleotides agree with TRBD1. The ends lost 8 bases at V and 5 bases at J; junction bases unmatched: 5. The germline CDR1 and CDR2 sequences are KGHSH and LQKENI. CDR3 size: 13 residues. The CDR3 protein is CASAGQGDQPQHF. The CDR3, as DNA: TGTGCCAGCGCCGGACAGGGTGATCAGCCCCAGCATTTT.

The chain uses TRBV19 and TRBJ1-4; D unresolved. Germline V gives CDR1 LNHDA, CDR2 SQIVND (reference sequence). The CDR3 is 15 residues long. V gave up 3 bases and J gave up 2 bases, with 10 bases separating them. CDR3 protein: CASSIEGRTNEKLFF. In nucleotides, the CDR3 is TGTGCCAGTAGTATTGAGGGAAGGACTAATGAAAAACTGTTTTTT.

This rearrangement joins TRBV6-6 to TRBJ1-6; D is possibly TRBD1 (5 bases). The CDR3 has 14 amino acids. V lost 8 bases and J 1 base, leaving 9 bases between the germline ends. Germline V lookup: CDR1 MNHNY, CDR2 SVGAGI (reference sequence). In nucleotides, the CDR3 is TGTGCCAGCCGGGGGGTTTCCTATAATTCACCCCTCCACTTT. Its protein is CASRGVSYNSPLHF.

The chain employs TRBV2 and TRBJ2-3; TRBD2 aligns across 14 bases. Germline CDR1 and CDR2: SNHLY and FYNNEI. The CDR3 loop spans 14 amino acids. V shed 8 bases, J shed 7 bases, and the junction held 5 bases outside the gene matches. CDR3 coding DNA: TGTGCCAGCTCCGGACTAGCGGGGGGATATACGCAGTATTTT. This gives the protein CASSGLAGGYTQYF.

The chain recombines TRBV18 with TRBJ1-1, with 9 bases lining up with TRBD1. The CDR3 has 16 amino acids. Germline V CDR1 and CDR2: KGHSH, LQKENI. The V segment lost 4 bases and the J segment 0 bases; nucleotides outside the gene matches: 6. CDR3 nucleotide sequence: TGTGCCAGCTCACGGGGGACAGGGACCTTGAACACTGAAGCTTTCTTT. This gives the protein CASSRGTGTLNTEAFF.

The chain couples TRBV2 to TRBJ2-5; TRBD2 matches 10 bases. Germline V lookup: CDR1 SNHLY, CDR2 FYNNEI. V shed 10 bases, J shed 8 bases, and the junction held 13 bases outside the gene matches. This CDR3 comprises 14 residues. CDR3 protein: CATALSGGEDTQYF. The DNA of the CDR3 is TGTGCCACCGCCCTGAGCGGGGGGGAGGATACCCAGTACTTC.

V is TRBV4-3 and J is TRBJ2-1; a possible D gene is TRBD2 (6 bases). The CDR3 extends over 17 amino acids. Germline-derived CDR1 and CDR2 are LGHNA and YSLEER. The V and J ends lost 5 bases and 3 bases respectively, with 20 bases between them. CDR3 nucleotides: TGCGCCAGCAGCTCACAAGTATCCCGCGGGGTCTACAATGAGCAGTTCTTC. Translation gives CASSSQVSRGVYNEQFF.

The rearrangement uses TRBV11-2 and TRBJ1-5; TRBD1 aligns across 7 bases. The germline gives CDR1 SGHAT, CDR2 FQNNGV. Trimming cost V 3 bases and J 0 bases; bases outside gene matches: 14. The CDR3 is made up of 19 amino acids. The CDR3 spells CASSFNTGAAGNSNQPQHF. CDR3 nucleotides: TGTGCCAGCAGCTTTAACACAGGGGCGGCCGGGAATAGCAATCAGCCCCAGCATTTT.

The J gene is TRBJ1-2, the V gene TRBV7-2; D gene unclear. From germline, CDR1 is SGHTA and CDR2 FQGNSA. Trimming left V 1 base short and J 8 bases short, with 14 bases between. The length of the CDR3 is 14 residues. The CDR3 DNA is TGTGCCAGCAGCTTAGGCCGGTCCCTTGCGGGCTACACCTTC. This codes for CASSLGRSLAGYTF.

The chain uses TRBV6-6 and TRBJ2-7; 11 bases agree with TRBD1. CDR1 is MNHNY and CDR2 is SVGAGI in the germline V gene (reference sequence). This CDR3 has 16 amino acids. V shed 6 bases, J shed 4 bases, and the junction held 11 bases outside the gene matches. CDR3 amino acids: CASSLGTGGTGYEQYF. In DNA, the CDR3 is TGTGCCAGCAGCCTGGGGACAGGGGGGACGGGATACGAGCAGTACTTC.

This chain connects TRBV5-1 to TRBJ2-6; TRBD1 agrees at 9 bases. Germline V gives CDR1 SGHRS, CDR2 YFSETQ. The CDR3 runs 17 residues. V shed 2 bases and J 1 base; nucleotides not matched to a gene: 4. CDR3 loop: CASSLLTGGSGANVLTF. Here the CDR3 DNA reads TGCGCCAGCAGCTTACTGACAGGGGGGTCTGGGGCCAACGTCCTGACTTTC. The complete variable domain, with remaining parts taken from reference TRBV5-1 and TRBJ2-6, reads KAGVTQTPRYLIKTRGQQVTLSCSPISGHRSVSWYQQTPGQGLQFLFEYFSETQRNKGNFPGRFSGRQFSNSRSEMNVSTLELGDSALYLCASSLLTGGSGANVLTFGAGSRLTVL.

This rearrangement joins TRBV27 to TRBJ1-5, with a weak D call TRBD1 (5 bases). This CDR3 spans 16 amino acids. In germline, CDR1 is MNHEY, CDR2 SMNVEV (reference sequence). V gave up 6 bases and J gave up 6 bases, with 21 bases separating them. The CDR3 spells CASSQKRGSLGQPQHF. CDR3 sequence (DNA): TGTGCCAGCAGCCAAAAACGGGGGTCCCTAGGTCAGCCCCAGCATTTT.

The J gene is TRBJ1-1, the V gene TRBV2, with 7 bases aligning to TRBD1. The J segment lost 5 bases and the V segment lost 5 bases, leaving 5 bases of the junction unmatched. Germline V CDR1 and CDR2: SNHLY, FYNNEI. This CDR3 is 13 amino acids long. CDR3 sequence (DNA): TGTGCCAGCAGTCCTGACAGGGCAACTGAAGCTTTCTTT. Translated: CASSPDRATEAFF.

The chain carries TRBV5-1 and TRBJ2-1; no definite D call. Trimming pared 8 bases from V and 8 bases from J, leaving 17 bases between. The CDR3 has 13 residues. Germline lookup yields CDR1 SGHRS and CDR2 YFSETQ. The chain's CDR3 is CASTSDLWDEQFF. CDR3 nucleotides: TGCGCCAGTACGAGCGACCTCTGGGATGAGCAGTTCTTC.